Sequencing of this T cell receptor beta chain was carried out in a study of T cells in Graves' hyperthyroidism and ophthalmopathy (dated by TCRdb to 2018 to 2020). Turning to the overall study: Peripheral blood was collected at initial diagnosis, before any treatment. After sampling, hyperthyroidism patients received methimazole starting at 30 mg daily, and ophthalmopathy patients received high-dose intravenous methylprednisolone. The roughly 100 discovery patients were divided at random into training and test sets in a 7:3 ratio. To identify TCR V-J signatures that set the groups apart, the researchers used a discovery cohort of 100 or so patients, made up of roughly 45 with Graves' ophthalmopathy and approximately 57 with stable Graves' hyperthyroidism. In addition, the study compared T-cell repertoires in thyroid tissue and in blood from six Graves' hyperthyroidism patients. An independent validation cohort of 18 to 20 hyperthyroidism patients and over 15 patients who later progressed to ophthalmopathy tested prospective prediction of ophthalmopathy. TCR Vbeta CDR3 sequencing of some 140 peripheral blood samples (about 45 ophthalmopathy, over 70 hyperthyroidism and roughly 17 progressor patients) is reported in the paper.

The paper as a whole reports these results and caveats: Most expanded thyroid clonotypes (frequency above 0.001) were also found in blood, which suggests that blood repertoires may mirror thyroid immune responses. In validation, progression to ophthalmopathy was predicted by the model with almost 71% sensitivity and 72.22% specificity, a median of around 5.9 months before onset. A 13 V-J signature model separated ophthalmopathy from stable hyperthyroidism, with approximately 87% sensitivity and 81% to 83% specificity in cross-validation and 80%/75% in testing. Sample size was not statistically predetermined, and blinding of investigators to group allocation was not performed.

Amplification of TCR beta CDR3 regions was carried out from RNA transcripts. For the first round of RT-PCR on the TCR CDR3, the HTBI primer set was used together with the Qiagen OneStep RT-PCR kit. A second multiplex PCR round built the libraries, followed by size selection and purification. Paired-end sequencing of the libraries was performed with 100 bp reads on an Illumina HiSeq2000. On the authors' methods: SOAPnuke was used to process the raw data, throwing out any read that contained adapters or uncalled bases, had a mean Phred below 15, or lacked an exact constant-primer or identifier match. High-quality paired reads were merged using COPE v1.2.5, and each unique nucleotide sequence was defined as a clonotype. Clonotypes were aligned to IMGT TRBV, TRBD and TRBJ reference segments using MiTCR v1.1. Only V-J combinations with frequency above 0.0001, covering approximately 99% of repertoires, were analysed. The TCS score was defined as the ratio of F50 (clonal expansion) to E x V (chaos), calculated using BLOSUM62-based TCRdist between CDR3 peptides within each V-J. Welch's t-statistics and random forest reduced around 550 V-J features to about 13, which were used in a naive Bayes classifier (R e1071). The raw public data were reprocessed by TCRdb itself: fastp quality trimming at Q25, MiXCR clonotype calling, in-frame beta chains only. Rows are unified per CDR3 protein, each entry keeping the most common DNA and genes. None of the V and J calls come from the authors' own analysis; TCRdb made them. The sample table contains under 650,000 distinct CDR3 sequences; only one count was recorded for about 17% of them. Clones ranked in the top ten supply around 3.9% of the sample.

Graves' hyperthyroidism was defined as stable when no progression to ophthalmopathy occurred over 18 months of follow-up. The hyperthyroidism patients were between 18 and 65 years old and newly diagnosed, with a disease duration of less than 2 months. Patients with uncontrolled infections, other autoimmune diseases, pregnancy or lactation were excluded. Diagnoses relied on clinical symptoms, serum thyroxine and TRAb, thyroid ultrasound and orbital computed tomography. PBMCs were isolated from about 9.1 ml of fresh peripheral blood by Ficoll-Paque density gradient centrifugation. Total RNA was extracted with Trizol reagent, and quality was checked on an Agilent 2100 Bioanalyzer. The CDR3 holds 14 amino acids from the cysteine to the phenylalanine. The DNA shown is the 42-base CDR3, in frame from base 1. The germline V end is reduced by 0 bases and the J end by 4 bases; junction bases left unmatched: 1. CDR1 and CDR2 are drawn from the germline V gene (reference sequence): LGHDT, YNNKEL.

This clonotype was seen a handful of times. Its antigen remains undetermined. No quality values exist for individual bases; no much larger clone is one base distant. The sequence was obtained from a woman aged 25-40 years with Graves' hyperthyroidism. The sequence links TRBV3-1 to TRBJ1-1, with 8 bases matching TRBD1. Sequencing was carried out using blood. The CDR3 corresponds to CASSQETGGTEAFF. The DNA reads as follows: TGTGCCAGCAGCCAAGAAACAGGGGGCACTGAAGCTTTCTTT.